This TCR beta chain comes out of a study of shared clonotypes between healthy human individuals. Clones were sequenced by immunoSEQ multiplex PCR, and TCRdb holds only the in-frame ones, with some missing. The sample has 2 million to 2.5 million clones; approximately 94% are singletons. Turning to this clone: Other DNA sequences within the sample encode an identical CDR3.

Between the trimmed V and J ends, which lost 0 bases and 1 base, there was a span of 6 bases. The CDR3 is 14 amino acids. Per the germline V gene, CDR1 is MNHEY and CDR2 is SVGAGI. The V gene is TRBV6-5, the J gene TRBJ1-2; D gene unclear. The sample comprised naive CD4+ T cells from PBMCs. Subset meaning: CD45RA+ positively selected. The clonotype comes from a man between 18 and 35 years old in good health. Some clones in this sample may be carry-over from other donors' samples. CDR3 loop: CASSYSRVNYGYTF. The CDR3 coding sequence is TGTGCCAGCAGTTACTCTCGGGTTAACTATGGCTACACCTTC.